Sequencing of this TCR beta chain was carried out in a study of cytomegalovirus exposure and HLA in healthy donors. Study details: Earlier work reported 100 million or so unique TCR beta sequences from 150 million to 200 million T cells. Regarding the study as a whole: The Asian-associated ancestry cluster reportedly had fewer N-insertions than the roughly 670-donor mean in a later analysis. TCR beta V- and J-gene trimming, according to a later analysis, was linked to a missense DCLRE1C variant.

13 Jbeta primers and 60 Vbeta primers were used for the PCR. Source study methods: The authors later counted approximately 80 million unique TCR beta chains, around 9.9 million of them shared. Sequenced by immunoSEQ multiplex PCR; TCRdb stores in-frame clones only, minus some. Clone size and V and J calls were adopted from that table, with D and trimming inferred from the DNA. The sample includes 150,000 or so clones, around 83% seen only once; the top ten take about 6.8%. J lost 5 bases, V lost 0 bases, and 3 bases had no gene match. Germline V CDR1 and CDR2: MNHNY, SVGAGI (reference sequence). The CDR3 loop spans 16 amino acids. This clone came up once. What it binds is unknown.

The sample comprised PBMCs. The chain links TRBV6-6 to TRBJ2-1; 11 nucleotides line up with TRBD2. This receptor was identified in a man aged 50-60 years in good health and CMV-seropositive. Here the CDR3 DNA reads TGTGCCAGCAGTTACTCCCTAGCGGGGGGCAACAATGAGCAGTTCTTC. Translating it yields CASSYSLAGGNNEQFF.